These T cell receptor beta chains were read from a single sample in a study of shared clonotypes between healthy human individuals. The assay was immunoSEQ multiplex PCR, and TCRdb's table has in-frame clones only and misses some. The sample records approximately 1.4 million clones, 95% to 99% being singletons. Sequenced: naive CD4+ T cells sorted from blood. These receptors all stem from a man aged 25 to 40 in good health. CDR3s include the opening cysteine and the closing phenylalanine or tryptophan. The D gene is left open where the match is weak. Only part of the rows carry a size: once, few, many, or a class if the clone is expanded.

15,.,TRBJ2-1,TRBV18,.,TGTGCCAGCTCACCTGGGGCCCGCTTTCGCAATGAGCAGTTCTTC,CASSPGARFRNEQFF
15,.,TRBJ1-2,TRBV2,.,TGTGCCAGCAGTATAATAGAGGGGCAGGGTAATGGCTACACCTTC,CASSIIEGQGNGYTF
17,TRBD2,TRBJ2-7,TRBV28,.,TGTGCCAGCAGTTTATGGTTGCGGGAGAGCCACTCCTACGAGCAGTACTTC,CASSLWLRESHSYEQYF
11,.,TRBJ2-7,TRBV28,.,TGTGCCAGCAGGGTAGACTACGAGCAGTACTTC,CASRVDYEQYF
15,TRBD1,TRBJ2-7,TRBV5-1,.,TGCGCCAGCAGCAGGCCGGGACAGGGGCTGTACGAGCAGTACTTC,CASSRPGQGLYEQYF
14,.,TRBJ2-1,TRBV19,.,TGTGCCAGTAGGGGGCCTCCCAACTACAATGAGCAGTTCTTC,CASRGPPNYNEQFF
15,TRBD1,TRBJ1-5,TRBV5-1,once,TGCGCCAGCAGCTTGGAGGGGGCAAGCAATCAGCCCCAGCATTTT,CASSLEGASNQPQHF
13,.,TRBJ1-4,TRBV21-1,.,TGTGCCAGCAGCTTGCGGACAGATGAAAAACTGTTTTTT,CASSLRTDEKLFF
14,TRBD2,TRBJ2-1,TRBV11-2,.,TGTGCCAGCAGCTTTAGCGGGATCTACAATGAGCAGTTCTTC,CASSFSGIYNEQFF
15,.,TRBJ1-4,TRBV6-5,.,TGTGCCAGCAGAAAATCGGGGGGTAATAATGAAAAACTGTTTTTT,CASRKSGGNNEKLFF
15,.,TRBJ1-3,TRBV18,.,TGTGCCAGCTCACCATTAGCAGACTCTGGAAACACCATATATTTT,CASSPLADSGNTIYF
14,.,TRBJ2-1,TRBV25-1,.,TGTGCCAGCAGTCAACTAAGCTCCTACAATGAGCAGTTCTTC,CASSQLSSYNEQFF
11,.,TRBJ1-1,TRBV7-9,.,TGTGCCAGCAGCTTGGATAAAGAAGCTTTCTTT,CASSLDKEAFF
14,.,TRBJ2-2,TRBV9,.,TGTGCCAGCAGCGTAGCGGCGACTACCGGGGAGCTGTTTTTT,CASSVAATTGELFF
13,.,TRBJ2-4,TRBV11-2,.,TGTGCCAGCAGCTTACGGGACGTCCGCAGGCAGTACTTC,CASSLRDVRRQYF
15,.,TRBJ2-5,TRBV19,.,TGTGCCAGTAGTCTCCGGACGGCTCTGGGAGAGACCCAGTACTTC,CASSLRTALGETQYF
12,.,TRBJ1-2,TRBV27,.,TGTGCCAGCAGTCCCGGCCTTCCTGGCTACACCTTC,CASSPGLPGYTF
16,.,TRBJ2-3,TRBV7-3,.,TGTGCCAGCAGCTCGGGGGGCCCCCCAGAACAAGATACGCAGTATTTT,CASSSGGPPEQDTQYF
17,.,TRBJ2-7,TRBV5-1,.,TGCGCCAGCAGCTTGATTAGCAACCCCGGACCCCTCTACGAGCAGTACTTC,CASSLISNPGPLYEQYF
15,.,TRBJ2-3,TRBV7-2,.,TGTGCCAGCAGCTTAAGGGTGAACTCGCAGGATACGCAGTATTTT,CASSLRVNSQDTQYF
15,TRBD2,TRBJ2-7,TRBV18,.,TGTGCCAGCTCACCGCGGGGGGGGTACTCCTACGAGCAGTACTTC,CASSPRGGYSYEQYF
14,TRBD2,TRBJ2-3,TRBV9,.,TGTGCCAGCAGCGGGACTAGCGGGAGTGATACGCAGTATTTT,CASSGTSGSDTQYF
17,TRBD2,TRBJ2-7,TRBV14,.,TGTGCCAGCAGCCTTAGCAGCGGGAGGCATAACTCCTACGAGCAGTACTTC,CASSLSSGRHNSYEQYF
15,TRBD1,TRBJ1-3,TRBV5-4,.,TGTGCCAGCAGCCACCGACAGGGTAATGGAAACACCATATATTTT,CASSHRQGNGNTIYF
12,.,TRBJ1-2,TRBV2,.,TGTGCCAGCCCCCGGACAACCAGTGGCTACACCTTC,CASPRTTSGYTF
12,.,TRBJ1-2,TRBV19,.,TGTGCCAGTAGCGACCCGGACTATGGCTACACCTTC,CASSDPDYGYTF
18,TRBD2,TRBJ2-3,TRBV19,once,TGTGCCAGTAGTACCTTTCCGGGACTAGCGGGAGTAGGTGATACGCAGTATTTT,CASSTFPGLAGVGDTQYF